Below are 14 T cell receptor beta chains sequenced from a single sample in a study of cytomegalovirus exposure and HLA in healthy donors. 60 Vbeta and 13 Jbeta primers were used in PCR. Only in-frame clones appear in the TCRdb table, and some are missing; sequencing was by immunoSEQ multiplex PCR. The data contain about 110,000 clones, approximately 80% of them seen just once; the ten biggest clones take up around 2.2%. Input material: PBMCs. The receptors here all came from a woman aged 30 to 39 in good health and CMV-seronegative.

DNA of the CDR3: TGTGCCAGTAGTACCAGGACAGGCCCCCCCTATGGCTACACCTTC. As protein: CASSTRTGPPYGYTF. V gene TRBV19 combines with J gene TRBJ1-2, with 7 bases matching TRBD1. J was trimmed by 4 bases and V by 4 bases; bases with no gene match: 9. Germline CDR1 LNHDA, CDR2 SQIVND (reference sequence). The CDR3 consists of 15 residues.

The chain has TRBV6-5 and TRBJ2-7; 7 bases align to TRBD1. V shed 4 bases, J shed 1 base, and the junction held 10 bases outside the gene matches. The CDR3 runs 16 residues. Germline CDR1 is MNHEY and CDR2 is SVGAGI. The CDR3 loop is CASSSFGTALSYEQYF. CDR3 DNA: TGTGCCAGCAGTTCCTTCGGGACAGCACTTTCCTACGAGCAGTACTTC.

The CDR3: CASSADPTLAGSFRTGELFF. CDR3 coding DNA: TGTGCCAGCAGCGCCGACCCGACACTAGCGGGGTCCTTCCGGACCGGGGAGCTGTTTTTT. J is TRBJ2-2 and V is TRBV6-4, with TRBD2 matching 10 bases. The trim removed 6 bases at V and 5 bases at J, leaving 21 bases unmatched. This CDR3 is built from 20 residues. The germline gives CDR1 MRHNA, CDR2 SNTAGT.

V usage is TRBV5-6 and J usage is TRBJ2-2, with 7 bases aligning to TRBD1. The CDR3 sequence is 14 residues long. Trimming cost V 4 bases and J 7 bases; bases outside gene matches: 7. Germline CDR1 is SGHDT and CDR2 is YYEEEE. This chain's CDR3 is CASSPGTVGGELFF. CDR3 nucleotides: TGTGCCAGCAGCCCCGGGACAGTGGGCGGGGAGCTGTTTTTT. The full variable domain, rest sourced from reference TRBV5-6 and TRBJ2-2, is DAGVTQSPTHLIKTRGQQVTLRCSPKSGHDTVSWYQQALGQGPQFIFQYYEEEERQRGNFPDRFSGHQFPNYSSELNVNALLLGDSALYLCASSPGTVGGELFFGEGSRLTVL.

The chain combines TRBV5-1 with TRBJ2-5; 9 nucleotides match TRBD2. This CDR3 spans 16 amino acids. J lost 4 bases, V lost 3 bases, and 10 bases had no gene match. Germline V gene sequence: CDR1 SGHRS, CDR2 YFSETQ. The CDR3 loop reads CASSSRLAEGVETQYF. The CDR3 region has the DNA TGCGCCAGCAGCTCCAGACTAGCGGAGGGGGTAGAGACCCAGTACTTC.

The CDR3, as DNA: TGCGCCAGCAGTGCCGGGACAGGGAATACCCACGAGCAGTACTTC. It codes for CASSAGTGNTHEQYF. The chain carries TRBV10-1 and TRBJ2-7; 9 bases align to TRBD1. Trimming at V came to 4 bases and at J to 5 bases, leaving 9 bases not matched to a gene. From germline, CDR1 is WNHNN and CDR2 SYGVQD (reference sequence). The CDR3 loop spans 15 amino acids.

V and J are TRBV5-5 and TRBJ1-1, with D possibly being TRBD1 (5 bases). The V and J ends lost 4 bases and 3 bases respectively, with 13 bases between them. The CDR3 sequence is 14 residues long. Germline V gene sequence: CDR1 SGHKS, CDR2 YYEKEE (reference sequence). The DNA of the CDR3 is TGTGCCAGCAGCGTACTGCTAGGGGACACTGAAGCTTTCTTT. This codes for CASSVLLGDTEAFF.

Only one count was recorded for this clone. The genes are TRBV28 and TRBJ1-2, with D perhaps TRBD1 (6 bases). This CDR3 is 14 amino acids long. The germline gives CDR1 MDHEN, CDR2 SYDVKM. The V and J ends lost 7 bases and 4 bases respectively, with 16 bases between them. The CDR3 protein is CASIAGQKFYGYTF. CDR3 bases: TGTGCCAGCATAGCAGGACAGAAGTTCTATGGCTACACCTTC.

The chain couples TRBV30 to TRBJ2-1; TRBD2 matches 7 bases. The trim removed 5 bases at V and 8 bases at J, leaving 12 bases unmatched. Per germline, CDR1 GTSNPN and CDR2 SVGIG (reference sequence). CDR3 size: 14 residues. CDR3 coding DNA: TGTGCCTGGTTAGCTAGCGGAGCTGTCTATGAGCAGTTCTTC. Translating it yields CAWLASGAVYEQFF.

CDR3 bases: TGTGCCAGCAGCAAAGTACGGGGCACCGGGGAGCTGTTTTTT. This translates into CASSKVRGTGELFF. The rearrangement joins TRBV21-1 to TRBJ2-2; the table's TRBD2 call for D was not verified on the DNA. TRBV21-1 is a documented pseudogene. The CDR3 sequence is 14 residues long.

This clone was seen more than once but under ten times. CDR3 in amino acids: CSAVVRGEQFF. The CDR3, as DNA: TGCAGTGCTGTTGTCAGGGGTGAGCAGTTCTTC. The rearrangement uses TRBV20-1 and TRBJ2-1, with a tentative D call TRBD1 (6 bases). V was clipped by 5 bases and J by 9 bases, with 11 bases between them. CDR1 and CDR2 from the germline V gene are DFQATT and SNEGSKA (reference sequence). This CDR3 spans 11 amino acids.

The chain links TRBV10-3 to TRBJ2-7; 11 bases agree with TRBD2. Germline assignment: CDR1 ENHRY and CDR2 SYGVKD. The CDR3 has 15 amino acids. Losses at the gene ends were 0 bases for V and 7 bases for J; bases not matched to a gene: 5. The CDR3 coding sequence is TGTGCCATCAGTGAGTCGGTAGCGGGAGGGAAGGAGCAGTACTTC. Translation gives CAISESVAGGKEQYF.

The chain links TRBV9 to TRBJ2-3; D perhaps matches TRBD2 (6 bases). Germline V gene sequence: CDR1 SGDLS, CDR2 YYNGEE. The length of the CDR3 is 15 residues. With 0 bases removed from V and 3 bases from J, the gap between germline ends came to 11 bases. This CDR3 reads CASSVVGGSTDTQYF. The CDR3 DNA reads TGTGCCAGCAGCGTAGTCGGGGGTAGTACAGATACGCAGTATTTT. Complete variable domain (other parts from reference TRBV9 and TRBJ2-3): DSGVTQTPKHLITATGQRVTLRCSPRSGDLSVYWYQQSLDQGLQFLIQYYNGEERAKGNILERFSAQQFPDLHSELNLSSLELGDSALYFCASSVVGGSTDTQYFGPGTRLTVL.

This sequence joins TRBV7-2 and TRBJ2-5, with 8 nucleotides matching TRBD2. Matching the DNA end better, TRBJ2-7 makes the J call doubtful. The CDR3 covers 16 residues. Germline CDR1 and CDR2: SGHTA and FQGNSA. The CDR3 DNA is TGTGCCAGCAGCTTAGGGCACTCGGGACTAGCCTACGAGCAGTACTTC. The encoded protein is CASSLGHSGLAYEQYF.